One and the same sample provided the 23 T cell receptor beta chains below, sequenced in a study of blood T cell repertoires in COVID-19. Data came from immunoSEQ multiplex PCR; TCRdb stores just in-frame clones and leaves some out. The data show about 140,000 clones, approximately 80% seen once. The source material was peripheral blood. All receptors derive from a woman aged 80 or over in a cohort sampled during active or convalescent COVID-19.

V is TRBV2 and J is TRBJ2-3; the D is unclear. Trimming took 6 bases from V and 0 from J, leaving 13 bases between them. The CDR3 extends over 15 amino acids. Germline loops: CDR1 SNHLY, CDR2 FYNNEI. CDR3 sequence reads: CASSASGASTDTQYF. CDR3 in DNA: TGTGCCAGCAGCGCCTCAGGTGCTAGCACAGATACGCAGTATTTT.

The chain recombines TRBV14 with TRBJ1-1, with D possibly matching TRBD1 (6 bases). The CDR3 totals 15 residues. Trimming took off 0 bases at V and 2 bases at J, with 10 bases between the two ends. CDR1 and CDR2 (germline): SGHDN, FVKESK. The CDR3 protein is CASSQDWGHNTEAFF. DNA for the CDR3: TGTGCCAGCAGCCAAGACTGGGGACATAACACTGAAGCTTTCTTT. Based on the CDR3 plus reference TRBV14 and TRBJ1-1, the full variable domain is EAGVTQFPSHSVIEKGQTVTLRCDPISGHDNLYWYRRVMGKEIKFLLHFVKESKQDESGMPNNRFLAERTGGTYSTLKVQPAELEDSGVYFCASSQDWGHNTEAFFGQGTRLTVV.

This chain connects TRBV7-2 to TRBJ2-3, with 13 bases lining up with TRBD2. The CDR3 runs 15 residues. Germline assignment: CDR1 SGHTA and CDR2 FQGNSA. V was pared by 6 bases and J by 5 bases, with 5 bases of the junction left unmatched. As DNA, the CDR3 is TGTGCCAGCAGAAGACTAGCGGGGGGTCGAGATACGCAGTATTTT. This codes for CASRRLAGGRDTQYF.

This clone was seen a single time. V usage is TRBV7-2 and J usage is TRBJ2-5, with 7 bases matching TRBD2. Germline values: CDR1 SGHTA, CDR2 FQGNSA. This CDR3 contains 14 residues. The V gene end was trimmed by 8 bases and the J gene end by 3 bases; junction bases not matched to a gene: 9. CDR3 sequence: CASGGRESEETQYF. The DNA for the CDR3 is TGTGCCAGCGGGGGGAGGGAGTCGGAAGAGACCCAGTACTTC.

The chain employs TRBV28 and TRBJ2-1; TRBD2 aligns across 7 bases. V lost 5 bases and J lost 0; bases outside the gene matches: 4. The CDR3 contains 15 residues. Per the germline V gene, CDR1 is MDHEN and CDR2 is SYDVKM. The CDR3 DNA reads as TGTGCCAGCAGTGTAGCGGGTGGCTCCTACAATGAGCAGTTCTTC. Translation gives CASSVAGGSYNEQFF.

This chain connects TRBV2 to TRBJ2-3; 12 nucleotides match TRBD2. The J segment lost 0 bases and the V segment lost 4 bases, leaving 14 bases of the junction unmatched. This CDR3 is 20 amino acids long. Looked up from germline, CDR1 is SNHLY and CDR2 is FYNNEI. The CDR3 protein is CASSAGPSGGATPSTDTQYF. The CDR3 DNA sequence: TGTGCCAGCAGTGCTGGGCCTAGCGGGGGGGCCACGCCAAGCACAGATACGCAGTATTTT.

This chain connects TRBV12-3 or TRBV12-4 to TRBJ2-3; D perhaps matches TRBD2 (5 bases). The CDR3 runs to 12 residues. Trimming pared 3 bases from V and 11 bases from J, leaving 12 bases between. Here the CDR3 reads CASSLEPGKQYF. The DNA of the CDR3 is TGTGCCAGCAGTTTGGAGCCGGGGAAGCAGTATTTT.

The chain combines TRBV2 with TRBJ1-2, with a tentative D call TRBD1 (5 bases). Germline lookup yields CDR1 SNHLY and CDR2 FYNNEI. This CDR3 comprises 16 residues. V was shortened by 7 bases and J by 7 bases, with 25 bases between the two germline ends. The CDR3 sequence: CASKYSLRRDSGGYTF. DNA of the CDR3: TGTGCCAGCAAGTACAGTCTCCGCCGGGACTCCGGTGGCTACACCTTC.

The chain combines TRBV7-8 with TRBJ2-7; 9 bases agree with TRBD1. Germline V gene lookup returns CDR1 SGHVS and CDR2 FQNEAQ. V shed 5 bases, J shed 6 bases, and the junction held 11 bases outside the gene matches. This CDR3 is 15 amino acids long. This chain's CDR3 is CASSTRDRVFSEQYF. CDR3 bases: TGTGCCAGCAGCACCCGGGACAGGGTATTCTCCGAGCAGTACTTC.

The chain carries TRBV12-3 or TRBV12-4 and TRBJ2-3; D is perhaps TRBD2 (6 bases). The CDR3 contains 13 residues. The V end was cut by 6 bases, the J end by 8 bases, with 15 bases between. The chain's CDR3 is CASSFGGEATQYF. The CDR3 nucleotides read TGTGCCAGCAGCTTCGGGGGTGAGGCTACGCAGTATTTT.

The CDR3 protein is CASSRNLRDTGELFF. Here the CDR3 DNA reads TGTGCCAGCAGCCGAAATCTCAGGGACACCGGGGAGCTGTTTTTT. The rearrangement uses TRBV14 and TRBJ2-2, with D possibly being TRBD1 (5 bases). Trimming removed 4 bases from V and 3 bases from J, with 12 bases in between. CDR1 is SGHDN, CDR2 FVKESK, per germline. The CDR3 runs to 15 residues.

V is TRBV5-1 and J is TRBJ2-1, with D possibly matching TRBD2 (5 bases). The germline V and J ends were trimmed by 6 bases and 4 bases, with 14 bases remaining between them. CDR3 length: 14 amino acids. CDR1 and CDR2 (germline): SGHRS, YFSETQ. The CDR3 reads CASTRDSVYNEQFF. In DNA, the CDR3 is TGCGCCAGCACCCGGGATAGCGTGTACAATGAGCAGTTCTTC.

This rearrangement joins TRBV28 to TRBJ1-2, with D possibly TRBD1 on 5 matching bases. Trimming took off 7 bases at V and 8 bases at J, with 23 bases between the two ends. The CDR3 sequence is 15 residues long. The germline V gene has CDR1 MDHEN and CDR2 SYDVKM. CDR3 protein: CASIEGNQGLTGYTF. DNA of the CDR3: TGTGCCAGCATAGAAGGAAATCAGGGCCTAACGGGCTACACCTTC.

The rearrangement joins TRBV25-1 to TRBJ2-2; the D gene is possibly TRBD1 (5 bases). This CDR3 is built from 14 residues. The V end lost 5 bases, the J end lost 1 base, and 8 bases lay between the germline ends. Looked up from germline, CDR1 is MGHDK and CDR2 is SYGVNS. Written as DNA, the CDR3 is TGTGCCAGCAGTACTACAGGGAACACCGGGGAGCTGTTTTTT. As protein: CASSTTGNTGELFF.

This clone was recorded only once. J is TRBJ2-2 and V is TRBV19; tentatively, D is TRBD2 (6 bases). Per germline, CDR1 LNHDA and CDR2 SQIVND (reference sequence). V was cut by 7 bases and J by 9 bases, with 18 bases left in between. The CDR3 covers 14 residues. The CDR3 DNA reads as TGTGCCAGTAACCCGGCGGGATTTTTCCGGGAGCTGTTTTTT. Amino acid sequence: CASNPAGFFRELFF.

The chain combines TRBV7-8 with TRBJ1-2; D possibly corresponds to TRBD1 (5 bases). The CDR3 runs to 14 residues. Germline V gives CDR1 SGHVS, CDR2 FQNEAQ. The V gene lost 3 bases and the J gene lost 2 bases, with 10 bases spanning the gap. The CDR3 nucleotides are TGTGCCAGCAGCTTGACAGTCGGAAACTATGGCTACACCTTC. Amino acid sequence: CASSLTVGNYGYTF. Full variable domain (remainder filled in from reference TRBV7-8 and TRBJ1-2): GAGVSQSPRYKVAKRGQDVALRCDPISGHVSLFWYQQALGQGPEFLTYFQNEAQLDKSGLPSDRFFAERPEGSVSTLKIQRTQQEDSAVYLCASSLTVGNYGYTFGSGTRLTVV.

V usage is TRBV7-8 and J usage is TRBJ2-2; 11 bases fit TRBD2. J gave up 6 bases and V 5 bases, and 23 bases lay outside the gene matches. Looked up from germline, CDR1 is SGHVS and CDR2 is FQNEAQ. This CDR3 is built from 21 residues. The CDR3 DNA sequence: TGTGCCAGCAGCCCATGGGGGGGGAGACTAGCGGGAAACGAGGTGGCCGGGGAGCTGTTTTTT. As protein: CASSPWGGRLAGNEVAGELFF.

CDR3 in amino acids: CASSLAPQGAYEQYF. CDR3 DNA: TGTGCCAGCAGCTTGGCCCCACAGGGGGCATACGAGCAGTACTTC. This rearrangement joins TRBV5-5 to TRBJ2-7; TRBD1 matches 9 bases. V trimming: 0 bases; J trimming: 4 bases; junction bases outside the gene matches: 5. The CDR3 runs 15 residues. The germline V gene has CDR1 SGHKS and CDR2 YYEKEE (reference sequence).

This clone showed up just once. J is TRBJ1-6 and V is TRBV6-2 or TRBV6-3; perhaps TRBD1 as D (6 bases). CDR1 MNHEY and CDR2 SVGEGT come from the germline V gene. CDR3 length: 12 residues. V dropped 5 bases and J dropped 8 bases, with 7 bases sitting between them. Here the CDR3 reads CASSGQYSPLHF. The CDR3 DNA is TGTGCCAGCAGTGGACAGTATTCACCCCTCCACTTT.

The V and J genes are TRBV30 and TRBJ1-6, with D possibly matching TRBD1 (5 bases). V was clipped by 2 bases and J by 4 bases, with 12 bases between them. CDR1 and CDR2 from the germline V gene are GTSNPN and SVGIG (reference sequence). This CDR3 has 15 amino acids. The CDR3 loop is CAWSSDSTYNSPLHF. The DNA for the CDR3 is TGTGCCTGGAGTAGTGACAGCACATATAATTCACCCCTCCACTTT.

This clone came up a few times. The chain joins TRBV18 to TRBJ1-1, with 12 bases matching TRBD1. This CDR3 is 14 amino acids long. V was pared by 4 bases and J by 8 bases, with 5 bases of the junction left unmatched. CDR1 and CDR2 from the germline V gene are KGHSH and LQKENI. The CDR3 sequence is CASSQGTGGLEAFF. CDR3 coding DNA: TGTGCCAGCTCACAAGGGACAGGGGGCCTGGAAGCTTTCTTT.

The J gene is TRBJ2-7, the V gene TRBV18; D gene ambiguous. Germline lookup yields CDR1 KGHSH and CDR2 LQKENI. The CDR3 has 11 amino acids. Trimming cost V 5 bases and J 4 bases, with 6 bases left between them. CDR3 coding DNA: TGTGCCAGCTCAATAGATTACGAGCAGTACTTC. Translation: CASSIDYEQYF. The variable domain in full, with the rest retrieved from reference TRBV18 and TRBJ2-7, is NAGVMQNPRHLVRRRGQEARLRCSPMKGHSHVYWYRQLPEEGLKFMVYLQKENIIDESGMPKERFSAEFPKEGPSILRIQQVVRGDSAAYFCASSIDYEQYFGPGTRLTVT.

The chain is built from TRBV18 and TRBJ1-6; a possible D gene is TRBD1 (6 bases). Germline lookup yields CDR1 KGHSH and CDR2 LQKENI. CDR3 length: 14 residues. The germline V and J ends were trimmed by 3 bases and 10 bases, with 13 bases remaining between them. The chain's CDR3 is CASSPDGGRSPLHF. CDR3 coding DNA: TGTGCCAGCTCACCGGACGGGGGGCGCTCACCCCTCCACTTT.